This T cell receptor beta chain was retrieved from a study of OX40 agonist ivuxolimab in advanced cancers. The method was immunoSEQ multiplex PCR; TCRdb's version includes in-frame clones alone and lacks a portion of them. The sample includes more than 65,000 clones, 80% to 90% of them seen just once. The CDR3 spans 16 residues. Germline assignment: CDR1 SGHTA and CDR2 FQGNSA. Trimming took 5 bases from V and 7 from J; bases not matched to a gene: 6. The receptor's source is an adult with an advanced solid tumor such as melanoma, head and neck, liver or kidney cancer. The sequences come from CD4+ or CD8+ T cells sorted from blood, collected in a trial of the OX40 agonist ivuxolimab. V usage is TRBV7-2 and J usage is TRBJ2-2, with 14 bases matching TRBD2. The CDR3: CASSPRLAGGHGELFF. The CDR3 DNA follows: TGTGCCAGCAGCCCCCGACTAGCGGGAGGGCACGGGGAGCTGTTTTTT.